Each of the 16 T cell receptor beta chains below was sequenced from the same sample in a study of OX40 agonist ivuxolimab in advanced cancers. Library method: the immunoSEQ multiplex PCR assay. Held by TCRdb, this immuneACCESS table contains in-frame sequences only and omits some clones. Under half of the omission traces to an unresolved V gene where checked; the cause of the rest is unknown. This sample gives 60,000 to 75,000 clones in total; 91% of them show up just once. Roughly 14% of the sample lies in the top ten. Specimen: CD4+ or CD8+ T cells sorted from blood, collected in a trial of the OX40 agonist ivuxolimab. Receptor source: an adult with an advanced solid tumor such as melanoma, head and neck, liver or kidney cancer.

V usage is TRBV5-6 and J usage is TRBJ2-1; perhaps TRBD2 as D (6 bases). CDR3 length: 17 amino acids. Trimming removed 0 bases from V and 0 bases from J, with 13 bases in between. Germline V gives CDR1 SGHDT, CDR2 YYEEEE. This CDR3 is CASSLGASVYSYNEQFF. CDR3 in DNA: TGTGCCAGCAGCTTGGGGGCTAGCGTATACTCCTACAATGAGCAGTTCTTC.

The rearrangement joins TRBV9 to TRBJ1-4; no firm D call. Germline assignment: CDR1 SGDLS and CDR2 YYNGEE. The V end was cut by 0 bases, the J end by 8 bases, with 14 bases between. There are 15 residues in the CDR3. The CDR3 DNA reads TGTGCCAGCAGCGTAGAGGGAAGCCTGAGGGAAAAACTGTTTTTT. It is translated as CASSVEGSLREKLFF. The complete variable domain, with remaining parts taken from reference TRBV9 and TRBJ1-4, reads DSGVTQTPKHLITATGQRVTLRCSPRSGDLSVYWYQQSLDQGLQFLIQYYNGEERAKGNILERFSAQQFPDLHSELNLSSLELGDSALYFCASSVEGSLREKLFFGSGTQLSVL.

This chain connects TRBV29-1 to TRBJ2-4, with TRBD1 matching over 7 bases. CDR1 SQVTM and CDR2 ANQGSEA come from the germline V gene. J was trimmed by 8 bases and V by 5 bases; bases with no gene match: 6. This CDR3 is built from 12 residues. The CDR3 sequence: CSVRGQGYIQYF. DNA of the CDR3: TGCAGCGTTAGGGGGCAGGGCTACATTCAGTACTTC.

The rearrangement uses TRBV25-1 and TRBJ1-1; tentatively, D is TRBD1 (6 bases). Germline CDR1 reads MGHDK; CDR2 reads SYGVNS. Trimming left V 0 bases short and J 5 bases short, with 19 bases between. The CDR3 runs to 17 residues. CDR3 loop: CASSEYSDSLRSTEAFF. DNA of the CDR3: TGTGCCAGCAGTGAATATTCGGACAGCCTTCGAAGTACTGAAGCTTTCTTT.

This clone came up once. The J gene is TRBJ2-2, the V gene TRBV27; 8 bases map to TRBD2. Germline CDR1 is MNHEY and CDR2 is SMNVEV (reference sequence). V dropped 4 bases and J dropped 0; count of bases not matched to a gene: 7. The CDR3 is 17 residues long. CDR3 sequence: CASSSITSGPNTGELFF. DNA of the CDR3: TGTGCCAGCAGTTCCATAACTAGCGGACCGAACACCGGGGAGCTGTTTTTT.

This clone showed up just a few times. The CDR3 protein is CASSVGPYPGQINYGYTF. DNA of the CDR3: TGTGCCAGCAGCGTAGGCCCCTACCCGGGACAGATTAACTATGGCTACACCTTC. The chain has TRBV9 and TRBJ1-2; 7 bases fit TRBD1. J gave up 1 base and V 0 bases, and 12 bases lay outside the gene matches. This CDR3 contains 18 residues. Germline V lookup: CDR1 SGDLS, CDR2 YYNGEE.

In DNA, the CDR3 is TGTGCCAGCAGTTTTGGTCAGTCGGGCTACAATGAGCAGTTCTTC. Translating it yields CASSFGQSGYNEQFF. The chain has TRBV27 and TRBJ2-1, with D unclear. The V gene lost 3 bases and the J gene lost 3 bases, with 12 bases spanning the gap. The CDR3 is made up of 15 amino acids. In germline, CDR1 is MNHEY, CDR2 SMNVEV (reference sequence).

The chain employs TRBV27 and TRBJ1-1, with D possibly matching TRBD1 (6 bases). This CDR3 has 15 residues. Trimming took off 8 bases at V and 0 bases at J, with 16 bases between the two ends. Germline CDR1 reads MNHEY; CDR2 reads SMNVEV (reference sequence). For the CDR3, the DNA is TGTGCCAGCCGAACAAGACAGGATCTGAACACTGAAGCTTTCTTT. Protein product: CASRTRQDLNTEAFF.

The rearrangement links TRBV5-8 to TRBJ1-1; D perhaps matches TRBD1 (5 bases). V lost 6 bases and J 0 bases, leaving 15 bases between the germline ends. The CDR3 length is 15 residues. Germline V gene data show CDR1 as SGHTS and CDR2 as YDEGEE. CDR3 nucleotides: TGTGCCAGCACTTTGGGGCCGGGGCTGAACACTGAAGCTTTCTTT. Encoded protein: CASTLGPGLNTEAFF.

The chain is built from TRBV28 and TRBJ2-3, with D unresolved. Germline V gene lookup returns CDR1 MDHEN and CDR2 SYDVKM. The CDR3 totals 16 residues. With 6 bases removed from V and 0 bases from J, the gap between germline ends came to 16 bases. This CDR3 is CASRSAYPPSTDTQYF. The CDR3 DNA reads TGTGCCAGCAGATCCGCATACCCGCCGAGCACAGATACGCAGTATTTT.

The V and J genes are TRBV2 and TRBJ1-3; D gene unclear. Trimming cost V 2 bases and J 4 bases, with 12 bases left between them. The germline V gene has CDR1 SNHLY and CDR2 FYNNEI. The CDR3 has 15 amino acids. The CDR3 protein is CASSELSQAGNTIYF. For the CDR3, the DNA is TGTGCCAGCAGTGAATTGAGCCAAGCAGGAAACACCATATATTTT.

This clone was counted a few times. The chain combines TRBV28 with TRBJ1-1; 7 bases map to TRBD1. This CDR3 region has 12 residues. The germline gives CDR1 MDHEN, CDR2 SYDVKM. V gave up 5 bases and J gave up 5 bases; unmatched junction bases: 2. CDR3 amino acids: CASSEGQTEAFF. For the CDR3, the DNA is TGTGCCAGCAGTGAGGGACAGACTGAAGCTTTCTTT.

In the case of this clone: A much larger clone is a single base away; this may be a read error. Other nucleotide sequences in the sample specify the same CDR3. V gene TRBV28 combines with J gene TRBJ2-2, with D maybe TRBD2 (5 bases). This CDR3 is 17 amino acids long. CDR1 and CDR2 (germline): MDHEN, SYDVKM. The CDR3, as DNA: TGTGCCAGCAGCCCGACTGTGTTGACACCCGCCCCCGGGGAGCTATTTTTT. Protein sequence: CASSPTVLTPAPGELFF.

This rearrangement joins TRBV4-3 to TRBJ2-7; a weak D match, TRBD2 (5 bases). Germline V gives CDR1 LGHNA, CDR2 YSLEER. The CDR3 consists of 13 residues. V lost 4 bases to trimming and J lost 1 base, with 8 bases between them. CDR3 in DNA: TGCGCCAGCAGCCCCGGGGTTTCCTACGAGCAGTACTTC. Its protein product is CASSPGVSYEQYF.

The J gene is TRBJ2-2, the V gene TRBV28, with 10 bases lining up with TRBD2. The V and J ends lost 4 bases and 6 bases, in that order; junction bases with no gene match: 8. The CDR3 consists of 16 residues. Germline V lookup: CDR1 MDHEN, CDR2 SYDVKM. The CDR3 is CASSSQAGGPSGELFF. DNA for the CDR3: TGTGCCAGCAGTTCCCAAGCGGGAGGGCCGTCCGGGGAGCTGTTTTTT.

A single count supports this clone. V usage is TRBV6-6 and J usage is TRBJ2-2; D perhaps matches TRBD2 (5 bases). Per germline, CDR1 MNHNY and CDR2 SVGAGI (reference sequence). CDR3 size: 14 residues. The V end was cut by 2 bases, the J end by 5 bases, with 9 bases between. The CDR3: CASSYAEETGELFF. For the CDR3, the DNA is TGTGCCAGCAGTTACGCGGAGGAGACCGGGGAGCTGTTTTTT.